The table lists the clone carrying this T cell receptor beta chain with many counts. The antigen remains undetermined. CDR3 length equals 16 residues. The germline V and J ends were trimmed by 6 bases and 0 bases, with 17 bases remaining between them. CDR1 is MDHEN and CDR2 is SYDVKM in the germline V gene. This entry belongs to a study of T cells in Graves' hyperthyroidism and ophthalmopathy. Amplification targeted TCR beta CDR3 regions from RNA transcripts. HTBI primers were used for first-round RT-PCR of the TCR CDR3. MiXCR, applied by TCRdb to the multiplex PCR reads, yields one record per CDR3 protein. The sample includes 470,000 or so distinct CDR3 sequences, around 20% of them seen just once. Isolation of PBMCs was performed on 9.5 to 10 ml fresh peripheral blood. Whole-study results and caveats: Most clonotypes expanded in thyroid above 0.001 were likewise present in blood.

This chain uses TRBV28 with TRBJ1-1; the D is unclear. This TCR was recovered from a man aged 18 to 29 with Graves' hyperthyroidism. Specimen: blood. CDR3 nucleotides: TGTGCCAGCAGCTCCTATCGTGGAACTTTGAACACTGAAGCTTTCTTT. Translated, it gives CASSSYRGTLNTEAFF.